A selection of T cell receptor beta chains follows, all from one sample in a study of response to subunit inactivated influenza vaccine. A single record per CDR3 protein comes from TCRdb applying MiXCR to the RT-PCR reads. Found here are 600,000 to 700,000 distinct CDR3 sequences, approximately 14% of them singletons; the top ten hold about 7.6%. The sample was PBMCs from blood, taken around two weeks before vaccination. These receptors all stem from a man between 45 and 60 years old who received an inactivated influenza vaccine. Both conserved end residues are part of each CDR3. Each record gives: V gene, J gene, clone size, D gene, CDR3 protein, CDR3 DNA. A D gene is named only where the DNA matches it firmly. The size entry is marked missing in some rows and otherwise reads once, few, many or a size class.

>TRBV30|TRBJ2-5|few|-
CAWSKETQYF
TGTGCCTGGAGTAAAGAGACCCAGTACTTC
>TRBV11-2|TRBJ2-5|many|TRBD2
CASSPSGVQETQYF
TGTGCCAGCAGCCCTAGCGGGGTACAAGAGACCCAGTACTTC
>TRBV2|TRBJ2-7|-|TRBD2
CASTGGSGGFYEQYF
TGTGCCAGCACTGGAGGGAGCGGGGGTTTCTACGAGCAGTACTTC
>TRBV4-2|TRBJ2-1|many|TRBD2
CASSQGPSLAGVGYNEQFF
TGTGCCAGCAGCCAAGGACCTTCTCTAGCGGGAGTCGGATACAATGAGCAGTTCTTC
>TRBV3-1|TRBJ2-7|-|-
CASSQNEGRETYEQYF
TGTGCCAGCAGCCAAAATGAGGGCAGGGAAACCTACGAGCAGTACTTC
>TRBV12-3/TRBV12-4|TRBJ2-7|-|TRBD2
CASRLAGYEQYF
TGTGCCAGCAGACTAGCGGGATACGAGCAGTACTTC
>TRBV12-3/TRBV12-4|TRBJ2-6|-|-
CASSLVRGLGANVLTF
TGTGCCAGCAGTTTGGTCCGGGGGCTTGGGGCCAACGTCCTGACTTTC
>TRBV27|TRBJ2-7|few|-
CASSLRGVDPRAEQYF
TGTGCCAGCAGTTTACGTGGCGTCGACCCAAGGGCGGAGCAGTACTTC
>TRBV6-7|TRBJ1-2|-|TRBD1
CAIGQGGYGYTF
TGTGCCATTGGACAGGGTGGTTATGGCTACACCTTC
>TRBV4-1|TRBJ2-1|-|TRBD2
CASSQTSLAVNEQFF
TGCGCCAGCAGCCAAACATCTCTAGCGGTCAATGAGCAGTTCTTC
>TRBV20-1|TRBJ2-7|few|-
CSARDQGTTTYEQYF
TGCAGTGCTAGAGATCAGGGGACTACGACCTACGAGCAGTACTTC
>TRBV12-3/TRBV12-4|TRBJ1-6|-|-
CASSPREKGPLHF
TGTGCCAGCAGTCCCCGGGAAAAGGGACCCCTCCACTTT
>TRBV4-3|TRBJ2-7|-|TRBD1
CASSQQGVGEQYF
TGCGCCAGCAGCCAGCAGGGGGTAGGCGAGCAGTACTTC
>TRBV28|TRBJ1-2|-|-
CASSFSIYTIDGYTF
TGTGCCAGCAGTTTCTCAATTTACACTATCGATGGCTACACCTTC
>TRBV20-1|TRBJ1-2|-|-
CSGGQNYGYTF
TGCAGTGGAGGACAGAACTACGGCTACACCTTC
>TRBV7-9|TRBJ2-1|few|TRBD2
CASSLVTGGHNEQFF
TGTGCCAGCAGCTTAGTTACGGGAGGACACAATGAGCAGTTCTTC
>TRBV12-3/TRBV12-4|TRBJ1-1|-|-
CASSFGAQGTEAFF
TGTGCCAGCAGTTTCGGGGCTCAGGGCACTGAAGCTTTCTTT
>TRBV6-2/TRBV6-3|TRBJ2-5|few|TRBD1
CASSFRQGGGTQYF
TGTGCCAGCAGTTTCAGACAGGGTGGTGGGACCCAGTACTTC
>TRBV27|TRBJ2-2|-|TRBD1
CASSLRDRVTGELFF
TGTGCCAGCAGTCTCCGGGACAGGGTAACCGGGGAGCTGTTTTTT
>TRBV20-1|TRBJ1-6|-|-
CSAKPQGHSPLHF
TGCAGTGCTAAGCCCCAGGGTCATTCACCCCTCCACTTT
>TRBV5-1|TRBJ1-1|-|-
CASSLGGENTEAFF
TGCGCCAGCAGCTTGGGGGGAGAAAACACTGAAGCTTTCTTT
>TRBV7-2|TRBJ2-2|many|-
CASSLMLSAGELFF
TGTGCCAGCAGCTTAATGTTAAGTGCGGGGGAGCTGTTTTTT
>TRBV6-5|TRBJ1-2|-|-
CASSYDSGHPSYGYTF
TGTGCCAGCAGTTACGATTCGGGACATCCTAGCTATGGCTACACCTTC